This T cell receptor (beta chain) was sequenced during a study of blood T cells in healthy people across ages. The study drew donors from healthy Caucasian individuals in Russia aged roughly 6 to 95. The study's findings and limits: Unknown donor CMV status possibly confounded expanded clonotype changes.

Using a J-beta primer mix together with a sample-barcoded 5' primer, a second PCR was run for roughly 7 to 12 cycles. MiXCR, applied by TCRdb to the 5' RACE reads, yields one record per CDR3 protein. The sample has roughly 680,000 distinct CDR3 sequences, about half seen once; the top ten hold about a third. Germline V gene lookup returns CDR1 SGHTA and CDR2 FQGTGA. The CDR3 covers 18 residues. V lost 5 bases and J lost 4, with 24 bases in between. This clonotype appeared a single time. Its antigen is still unknown. Sequencing was carried out using blood. The sequence came from an older woman in good health. This chain uses TRBV7-3 with TRBJ2-1, with D possibly matching TRBD2 (6 bases). In nucleotides, the CDR3 is TGTGCCAGCAGCGTTTTTCCGGGAGCCAGTTCTAGGTACAATGAGCAGTTCTTC. Encoded protein: CASSVFPGASSRYNEQFF. The full variable domain, rest sourced from reference TRBV7-3 and TRBJ2-1, is GAGVSQTPSNKVTEKGKYVELRCDPISGHTALYWYRQSLGQGPEFLIYFQGTGAADDSGLPNDRFFAVRPEGSVSTLKIQRTERGDSAVYLCASSVFPGASSRYNEQFFGPGTRLTVL.